Presented here are 24 T cell receptor beta chains from one specimen sequenced in a study of PD-1 blockade in classical Hodgkin lymphoma. Data came from immunoSEQ multiplex PCR; TCRdb stores just in-frame clones and leaves some out. The sample records about 31,000 clones, around 79% being singletons. Time point given: cycle 4 day 1 (C4D1), after five to seven weeks of nivolumab. Autologous stem cell transplantation was followed by relapse in every patient, and brentuximab vedotin exposure varied. Specimen: peripheral blood mononuclear cells (PBMCs), collected before the fourth cycle of nivolumab. These receptors originate from a human donor with classical Hodgkin lymphoma.

The genes are TRBV9 and TRBJ2-5; D is unresolved. The CDR3 length is 13 residues. Trimming removed 0 bases from V and 7 bases from J, with 10 bases in between. CDR1 is SGDLS and CDR2 is YYNGEE in the germline V gene. Here the CDR3 reads CASSVAPAGTQYF. In DNA, the CDR3 is TGTGCCAGCAGCGTAGCACCGGCCGGGACCCAGTACTTC.

The chain employs TRBV5-6 and TRBJ2-7; 8 bases map to TRBD1. V gave up 6 bases and J gave up 0 bases; unmatched junction bases: 5. From germline, CDR1 is SGHDT and CDR2 YYEEEE. There are 14 residues in the CDR3. DNA of the CDR3: TGTGCCAGCACGTGGACAGGGCCCTCCTACGAGCAGTACTTC. Translation: CASTWTGPSYEQYF.

This chain connects TRBV5-1 to TRBJ2-6, with D possibly called TRBD1 or TRBD2 (5 bases each). The CDR3 is 15 residues long. Germline V gene lookup returns CDR1 SGHRS and CDR2 YFSETQ. Trimming took 4 bases from V and 4 from J, leaving 12 bases between them. The chain's CDR3 is CASSASGTGANVLTF. The CDR3 bases are TGCGCCAGCAGCGCCTCCGGGACCGGGGCCAACGTCCTGACTTTC.

The chain employs TRBV5-1 and TRBJ2-1; TRBD2 is a possible D gene (6 bases). The CDR3 is 16 residues long. Deletions cut 0 bases from V and 0 bases from J, with 10 bases between. CDR1 is SGHRS, CDR2 YFSETQ, per germline. In DNA form, the CDR3 reads TGCGCCAGCAGCTTGGGGGCGGGGAGCTCCTACAATGAGCAGTTCTTC. This translates into CASSLGAGSSYNEQFF. Full variable domain (remainder filled in from reference TRBV5-1 and TRBJ2-1): KAGVTQTPRYLIKTRGQQVTLSCSPISGHRSVSWYQQTPGQGLQFLFEYFSETQRNKGNFPGRFSGRQFSNSRSEMNVSTLELGDSALYLCASSLGAGSSYNEQFFGPGTRLTVL.

This sequence joins TRBV7-2 and TRBJ2-5; the match to TRBD1 covers 10 bases. With 1 base clipped from V and 4 bases from J, the junction kept 6 bases outside the gene matches. CDR1 and CDR2 (germline): SGHTA, FQGNSA. The CDR3 spans 16 residues. The CDR3 region is CASSLGQGAGGETQYF. The CDR3 region has the DNA TGTGCCAGCAGCTTAGGACAGGGGGCTGGGGGAGAGACCCAGTACTTC.

The CDR3 protein is CASSVGTGAYEQYF. The DNA of the CDR3 is TGTGCCAGCAGTGTAGGGACAGGGGCTTACGAGCAGTACTTC. The V and J genes are TRBV2 and TRBJ2-7; 10 positions agree with TRBD1. V trimming: 4 bases; J trimming: 4 bases; junction bases outside the gene matches: 4. This CDR3 is built from 14 residues. In germline, CDR1 is SNHLY, CDR2 FYNNEI. Together with reference TRBV2 and TRBJ2-7, the CDR3 gives the full variable domain: EPEVTQTPSHQVTQMGQEVILRCVPISNHLYFYWYRQILGQKVEFLVSFYNNEISEKSEIFDDQFSVERPDGSNFTLKIRSTKLEDSAMYFCASSVGTGAYEQYFGPGTRLTVT.

The gene calls are TRBV7-2 and TRBJ1-2; D remains unclear. From germline, CDR1 is SGHTA and CDR2 FQGNSA. The CDR3 covers 12 residues. Deletions cut 2 bases from V and 6 bases from J, with 7 bases between. In DNA form, the CDR3 reads TGTGCCAGCAGCTTAAGTCGGGATGGCTACACCTTC. Translating gives CASSLSRDGYTF.

V and J are TRBV21-1 and TRBJ2-3; the table names TRBD1, a call not compared with the DNA. TRBV21-1 is reported as a pseudogene. CDR3 size: 19 residues. The CDR3 spells CASSKGWVVTGKVTDTQYF. The CDR3 bases are TGTGCCAGCAGCAAAGGGTGGGTGGTTACAGGGAAAGTCACAGATACGCAGTATTTT.

V gene TRBV7-6 combines with J gene TRBJ1-4, with D hard to call. V was trimmed by 5 bases and J by 7 bases, leaving 11 bases between them. Germline V lookup: CDR1 SGHVS, CDR2 FNYEAQ. There are 13 residues in the CDR3. The chain's CDR3 is CASSPGELEKLFF. The CDR3 bases are TGTGCCAGCAGCCCCGGGGAACTTGAAAAACTGTTTTTT.

This clone was counted a single time. The J gene is TRBJ2-7, the V gene TRBV7-2; no definite D call. V was clipped by 4 bases and J by 6 bases, with 22 bases between them. This CDR3 region has 16 residues. Germline V CDR1 and CDR2: SGHTA, FQGNSA. The CDR3, as DNA: TGTGCCAGCAGCTCCCGATCGGGCAGGTGGCTAGTCGAGCAGTACTTC. Protein sequence: CASSSRSGRWLVEQYF.

The rearrangement links TRBV19 to TRBJ2-5; TRBD1 agrees at 8 bases. This CDR3 is 17 amino acids long. Unmatched junction bases numbered 15, after V lost 4 bases and J lost 5 bases. The germline V gene encodes CDR1 LNHDA and CDR2 SQIVND (reference sequence). CDR3 DNA: TGTGCCAGTAGTAGAACGAATCCCCAGGGGGCCGGGGAGACCCAGTACTTC. Encoded protein: CASSRTNPQGAGETQYF.

The chain employs TRBV7-2 and TRBJ1-1; the D is unclear. Trimming stripped 5 bases from V and 3 bases from J, with 10 bases between. CDR1 is SGHTA, CDR2 FQGNSA, per germline. There are 13 residues in the CDR3. CDR3 in amino acids: CASSRLTDTEAFF. CDR3 in DNA: TGTGCCAGCAGCAGGTTGACGGACACTGAAGCTTTCTTT.

The chain has TRBV30 and TRBJ2-3; D uncertain. Germline V gene data show CDR1 as GTSNPN and CDR2 as SVGIG (reference sequence). This CDR3 region has 15 residues. V lost 0 bases to trimming and J lost 4 bases, with 14 bases between them. CDR3 in amino acids: CAWSVGDGRPDTQYF. For the CDR3, the DNA is TGTGCCTGGAGTGTAGGCGACGGACGACCAGATACGCAGTATTTT.

The chain combines TRBV19 with TRBJ1-2, with 7 bases identical to TRBD1. After removal of 9 bases from V and 4 bases from J, the junction contained 14 bases not matched to a gene. The germline V gene has CDR1 LNHDA and CDR2 SQIVND (reference sequence). The CDR3 spans 15 residues. CDR3 in DNA: TGTGCCAGCCGAGAATCAGGGGGATCCTTCTATGGCTACACCTTC. This encodes CASRESGGSFYGYTF.

This rearrangement joins TRBV9 to TRBJ2-5; TRBD2 agrees at 8 bases. This CDR3 has 16 residues. Germline CDR1 is SGDLS and CDR2 is YYNGEE. V trimming: 0 bases; J trimming: 5 bases; junction bases outside the gene matches: 9. CDR3 loop: CASSVVVGGGGETQYF. The CDR3 nucleotides read TGTGCCAGCAGCGTAGTGGTCGGGGGGGGTGGGGAGACCCAGTACTTC.

V gene TRBV14 combines with J gene TRBJ1-1; D unresolved. The CDR3 length is 14 residues. Germline values: CDR1 SGHDN, CDR2 FVKESK. V gave up 6 bases and J gave up 6 bases, with 17 bases separating them. The CDR3 protein is CASRHPRSGAEAFF. Written as DNA, the CDR3 is TGTGCCAGCAGACACCCTAGAAGCGGCGCTGAAGCTTTCTTT. Looking up the rest from reference TRBV14 and TRBJ1-1 gives the full variable domain: EAGVTQFPSHSVIEKGQTVTLRCDPISGHDNLYWYRRVMGKEIKFLLHFVKESKQDESGMPNNRFLAERTGGTYSTLKVQPAELEDSGVYFCASRHPRSGAEAFFGQGTRLTVV.

This chain uses TRBV6-5 with TRBJ1-2; D unresolved. This CDR3 has 12 amino acids. Looked up from germline, CDR1 is MNHEY and CDR2 is SVGAGI. V lost 6 bases and J 4 bases, leaving 9 bases between the germline ends. Written as DNA, the CDR3 is TGTGCCAGCAGATCGGACGGCTATGGCTACACCTTC. This codes for CASRSDGYGYTF.

The genes are TRBV7-3 and TRBJ1-2, with 9 bases aligning to TRBD1. Trimming removed 1 base from V and 6 bases from J; junction bases left unmatched: 6. The germline V gene encodes CDR1 SGHTA and CDR2 FQGTGA. This CDR3 has 15 residues. The CDR3 region has the DNA TGTGCCAGCAGCTTAAAAGGGACAGGGAAGGATGGCTACACCTTC. Translated, it gives CASSLKGTGKDGYTF.

The chain employs TRBV7-2 and TRBJ2-2, with D tentatively TRBD2 (6 bases). The V end was cut by 5 bases, the J end by 7 bases, with 23 bases between. Germline loops: CDR1 SGHTA, CDR2 FQGNSA. This CDR3 has 17 residues. The CDR3 reads CASSETGSYLVLGELFF. The CDR3 DNA is TGTGCCAGCAGCGAAACCGGGAGCTATCTAGTGCTCGGGGAGCTGTTTTTT.

This chain connects TRBV7-8 to TRBJ1-5, with D unclear. V was trimmed by 5 bases and J by 1 base, leaving 12 bases between them. CDR1 is SGHVS and CDR2 is FQNEAQ in the germline V gene. The CDR3 loop spans 15 amino acids. The CDR3, as DNA: TGTGCCAGCAGCCAATTGGGTCTGAGCAATCAGCCCCAGCATTTT. It codes for CASSQLGLSNQPQHF.

The chain combines TRBV6-5 with TRBJ2-7; D call uncertain. Per the germline V gene, CDR1 is MNHEY and CDR2 is SVGAGI. Trimming removed 6 bases from V and 7 bases from J, with 10 bases in between. The CDR3 has 11 amino acids. The CDR3 nucleotides are TGTGCCAGCAGCCTCCGCACTGAGCAGTACTTC. This codes for CASSLRTEQYF.

The chain carries TRBV4-3 and TRBJ2-7; 7 bases agree with TRBD1. Trimming took 1 base from V and 6 from J; bases not matched to a gene: 3. CDR1 is LGHNA and CDR2 is YSLEER in the germline V gene. CDR3 length: 13 amino acids. CDR3 sequence: CASSQGTGFEQYF. In nucleotides, the CDR3 is TGCGCCAGCAGCCAAGGGACAGGCTTCGAGCAGTACTTC.

The CDR3 DNA sequence: TGTGCCAGCAGCTTGCAGGGGGCAAAAAGTGGCTACACCTTC. Amino acids: CASSLQGAKSGYTF. The chain uses TRBV5-8 and TRBJ1-2, with 8 bases identical to TRBD1. The V segment lost 1 base and the J segment 7 bases; nucleotides outside the gene matches: 6. The CDR3 extends over 14 amino acids. Germline assignment: CDR1 SGHTS and CDR2 YDEGEE.

As for this clone: Mismatch with germline at one junction end may stem from a read error. V and J are TRBV7-2 and TRBJ2-5; the match to TRBD2 covers 8 bases. Per the germline V gene, CDR1 is SGHTA and CDR2 is FQGNSA. This CDR3 is built from 16 residues. CDR3 sequence (DNA): TGTGCCAGCAGCTTAGGTACTAGCGGCCTGCAAGGGACCCAGTACTTC. Translating gives CASSLGTSGLQGTQYF.